A single sample is the source of the 22 T cell receptor beta chains below, sequenced in a study of tissue T cells after allogeneic stem cell transplantation. Produced via immunoSEQ multiplex PCR; TCRdb's table is partial and in-frame only. This table has 15,000 to 20,000 clones, roughly two thirds appearing once. Sequenced material: spleen. Receptors were obtained from a female BALB/c mouse in good health. Strain MHC haplotype: H2-d.

As regards this clone: The gene symbols are mouse symbols. The CDR3 extends 1 residue past the end of the read, so its final part is completed from the germline J gene. The rearrangement links TRBV13-2 to TRBJ2-7, with D perhaps matching TRBD1 (6 bases). The length of the CDR3 is 13 residues. CDR1 is NNHNN and CDR2 is SYGAGS in the germline V gene (reference sequence). V shed 0 bases and J shed 3 bases, with 7 bases lying between them. The CDR3 bases that were read are TGTGCCAGCGGTGATGGGACAGTCTATGAACAGTAC. Protein sequence: CASGDGTVYEQY. From start to end, the CDR3 is CASGDGTVYEQYF.

With regard to this clone: The gene symbols are mouse symbols. The read comes to an end 1 residue before the CDR3 does, leaving the germline J gene to fill in the end. The genes are TRBV13-2 and TRBJ1-1; D is perhaps TRBD1 (5 bases). CDR1 is NNHNN, CDR2 SYGAGS, per germline (reference sequence). The CDR3 sequence is 14 residues long. Trimming removed 1 base from V and 0 bases from J, with 7 bases in between. The part of the CDR3 DNA that was read is TGTGCCAGCGGTGATCCCAGGGCAAACACAGAAGTCTTC. It is translated as CASGDPRANTEVF. The whole CDR3 protein is CASGDPRANTEVFF.

This clone was found a few times. Gene names refer to mouse genes. The CDR3 end falls 1 residue outside the read, so it is completed with the germline J gene. V and J are TRBV2 and TRBJ1-5; a weak D match, TRBD1 (6 bases). V dropped 0 bases and J dropped 3 bases, with 12 bases sitting between them. Germline assignment: CDR1 LGHNA and CDR2 YSYQKL. The CDR3 has 16 amino acids. The CDR3 DNA, read in part, is TGTGCCAGCAGCCAAGAAGGGGGGCCAATCAACCAGGCTCCGCTT. Its translation: CASSQEGGPINQAPL. The whole CDR3 protein reads CASSQEGGPINQAPLF.

Concerning this clone itself: Gene names are mouse gene names. Read sequence stops 1 residue before the CDR3 end, and the germline J gene provides the missing end. The gene calls are TRBV31 and TRBJ2-7, with 8 bases that match TRBD2. The germline V gene has CDR1 GKSSPN and CDR2 SITVG. Trimming removed 3 bases from V and 2 bases from J; junction bases left unmatched: 6. The CDR3 runs to 14 residues. The CDR3 is CAWRTGTGAYEQYF. The part of the CDR3 DNA that was read is TGTGCCTGGAGAACCGGGACTGGCGCCTATGAACAGTAC.

Comments on this clone: Gene names denote mouse genes. The read is 1 residue too short to cover the CDR3 end, so that end is filled in from the germline J gene. The chain couples TRBV13-3 to TRBJ1-4; D may be TRBD1 (6 bases). CDR1 is NNHDY and CDR2 is SYVADS in the germline V gene. The CDR3 is 14 residues long. V shed 5 bases and J shed 2 bases, with 10 bases lying between them. The CDR3 loop is CASRQGGSNERLFF. CDR3 DNA, as far as it was read: TGTGCCAGCAGACAGGGAGGGTCCAACGAAAGATTATTT.

This clone has a handful of counts. Gene names refer to mouse genes. The CDR3 end lies 1 residue beyond the end of the read and is filled in from the germline J gene. V is TRBV2 and J is TRBJ2-7; the match to TRBD2 covers 10 bases. The CDR3 covers 15 residues. J gave up 4 bases and V 0 bases, and 3 bases lay outside the gene matches. The germline V gene has CDR1 LGHNA and CDR2 YSYQKL. CDR3 amino acids: CASSQDGTGEYEQYF. The part of the CDR3 DNA that was read is TGTGCCAGCAGCCAAGATGGGACTGGGGAGTATGAACAGTAC.

This clone was seen a few times. Mouse germline and gene names are used. The read stops 1 residue short of the end of the CDR3; the missing end is completed from the germline J gene. V and J are TRBV13-2 and TRBJ2-7; maybe TRBD1 (6 bases). Germline V gene lookup returns CDR1 NNHNN and CDR2 SYGAGS (reference sequence). The CDR3 runs 12 residues. The ends were cut back, 5 bases at V and 3 bases at J, with 9 bases in the middle. The CDR3 region is CASGQGFYEQYF. The CDR3 DNA, read in part, is TGTGCCAGCGGACAGGGTTTCTATGAACAGTAC.

With respect to this clone: The gene names given are mouse names. The CDR3 end is not reached by the read, which stops 1 residue before it; the germline J gene fills it in. V gene TRBV20 combines with J gene TRBJ2-2; D might be TRBD2 (6 bases). The CDR3 spans 14 residues. Germline V CDR1 and CDR2: GFQATS, STVNSAI. V was pared by 6 bases and J by 1 base, with 12 bases between. Incomplete CDR3 DNA: TGTGGTGCAAGAGATGGGGGAAACACCGGGCAGCTCTAC. It codes for CGARDGGNTGQLY. The whole CDR3 is CGARDGGNTGQLYF.

A word on this clone: Mouse gene names apply. The read stops 1 residue short of the end of the CDR3; the missing end is completed from the germline J gene. V and J are TRBV29 and TRBJ1-1; D is unclear. This CDR3 region has 13 residues. V was trimmed by 0 bases and J by 7 bases, leaving 9 bases between them. The V gene's germline CDR1 is MSHET and CDR2 SYDVDS. Partial CDR3 DNA: TGTGCTAGCAGTTTATCGACGGGGTTAGAAGTCTTC. It is translated as CASSLSTGLEVF. The full CDR3 protein reads CASSLSTGLEVFF.

This clone was seen a single time. The germline and genes are mouse ones. The DNA ends 1 residue before the CDR3 does, and the rest of the CDR3 is filled in from the germline J gene. The gene calls are TRBV19 and TRBJ1-2, with TRBD1 matching over 12 bases. CDR1 and CDR2 from the germline V gene are FNHDT and SITEND (reference sequence). With 2 bases clipped from V and 4 bases from J, the junction kept 6 bases outside the gene matches. CDR3 size: 16 residues. The CDR3 sequence: CASSMGQGARGSDYTF. Partial CDR3 DNA: TGTGCCAGCAGTATGGGACAGGGGGCGAGGGGCTCCGACTACACC.

As regards this clone: All gene names here are mouse names. The CDR3 is cut off 1 residue early in the read; its end comes from the germline J gene. The chain uses TRBV16 and TRBJ2-7, with 9 bases aligning to TRBD2. The CDR3 covers 14 residues. CDR1 and CDR2 from the germline V gene are SGHSA and FRNQAP. J was trimmed by 4 bases and V by 3 bases; bases with no gene match: 4. CDR3 DNA (partial): TGTGCAAGCAGCTTCTGGGGGGGGGAATATGAACAGTAC. This sequence encodes CASSFWGGEYEQY. In full, the CDR3 reads CASSFWGGEYEQYF. The full variable domain, with the rest looked up from reference TRBV16 and TRBJ2-7, is NAGVIQTPRHKVTGKGQEATLWCEPISGHSAVFWYRQTIVQGLEFLTYFRNQAPIDDSGMPKERFSAQMPNQSHSTLKIQSTQPQDSAVYLCASSFWGGEYEQYFGPGTRLTVL.

A remark on this clone: The gene symbols are mouse symbols. The read falls 1 residue short of the CDR3 end, and the missing part is taken from the germline J gene. The chain is built from TRBV5 and TRBJ1-1, with D hard to call. Germline V gene lookup returns CDR1 LGHNA and CDR2 YNLKQL (reference sequence). The germline V and J ends were trimmed by 2 bases and 1 base, with 2 bases remaining between them. This CDR3 region has 12 residues. The CDR3 sequence is CASSQINTEVFF. The CDR3 bases that were read are TGTGCCAGCAGCCAAATAAACACAGAAGTCTTC.

Only a few counts were recorded for this clone. Gene names are the mouse ones. The sequence runs out 1 residue before the end of the CDR3; the remainder is reconstructed from the germline J gene. The chain combines TRBV4 with TRBJ1-5; maybe TRBD1 (6 bases). CDR1 and CDR2 from the germline V gene are LGHDT and YNNKQL (reference sequence). Deletions cut 5 bases from V and 6 bases from J, with 11 bases between. This CDR3 comprises 13 residues. The DNA read from the CDR3 is TGTGCCAGCAGCCTCCGGGACACCCAGGCTCCGCTT. Protein sequence: CASSLRDTQAPL. In full, the CDR3 is CASSLRDTQAPLF.

This clone was seen just once. Gene and germline names: mouse. Partial CDR3 DNA: TGTGCCAGCGGTGACAGGGGTTGGACCGGGCAGCTCTAC. Its protein product is CASGDRGWTGQLY. The entire CDR3 reads CASGDRGWTGQLYF. The V gene is TRBV13-2, the J gene TRBJ2-2; tentative D call: TRBD1 (6 bases). Sequencing ends 1 residue short of the CDR3 end; the germline J gene provides the rest. Trimming cost V 2 bases and J 5 bases, with 10 bases left between them. Germline lookup yields CDR1 NNHNN and CDR2 SYGAGS (reference sequence). CDR3 length: 14 amino acids.

A remark on this clone: The genes and germline here are from mouse. The read ends 1 residue before the CDR3 terminus; that terminus is restored from the germline J gene. The chain uses TRBV31 and TRBJ1-4; 7 bases are a match to TRBD1. Germline CDR1 reads GKSSPN; CDR2 reads SITVG. This CDR3 is built from 14 residues. Trimming at V came to 0 bases and at J to 5 bases, leaving 3 bases not matched to a gene. The covered CDR3 bases are TGTGCCTGGAGTCTAGGGGACAGTAACGAAAGATTATTT. This sequence encodes CAWSLGDSNERLF. The full CDR3 is CAWSLGDSNERLFF.

Details on this clone: Genes and germline come from the mouse. The read terminates 1 residue ahead of where the CDR3 ends, so the germline J gene completes it. V gene TRBV13-1 combines with J gene TRBJ2-1; 9 bases are a match to TRBD1. The length of the CDR3 is 15 residues. Germline V lookup: CDR1 NSHNY, CDR2 SYGAGN. With 0 bases clipped from V and 4 bases from J, the junction kept 2 bases outside the gene matches. The CDR3 sequence: CASSDVDRGYAEQFF. The CDR3 DNA, read in part, is TGTGCCAGCAGTGATGTCGACAGGGGGTATGCTGAGCAGTTC.

Turning to this clone: Gene names denote mouse genes. With the read ending 1 residue before the CDR3 end, the germline J gene is used to fill in that end. The chain uses TRBV19 and TRBJ1-6; D is possibly TRBD1 (5 bases). TRBJ1-6 is an ORF for which the function is uncertain. V gave up 5 bases and J gave up 6 bases, with 15 bases separating them. The CDR3 has 15 amino acids. Germline assignment: CDR1 FNHDT and CDR2 SITEND (reference sequence). The CDR3 loop reads CASRGGGTINSPLYF. The covered CDR3 bases are TGTGCCAGCAGGGGAGGCGGGACTATTAATTCGCCCCTCTAC.

Note on this clone: Mouse gene names apply. The read is 1 residue too short to cover the CDR3 end, so that end is filled in from the germline J gene. The chain has TRBV2 and TRBJ1-5, with D maybe TRBD1 (6 bases). CDR3 size: 15 residues. Trimming took 0 bases from V and 1 from J, leaving 7 bases between them. Looked up from germline, CDR1 is LGHNA and CDR2 is YSYQKL. Here the CDR3 reads CASSQDTGNNQAPLF. CDR3 bases read: TGTGCCAGCAGCCAAGATACAGGGAACAACCAGGCTCCGCTT.

As concerns this clone: The gene symbols are mouse symbols. The read gets to within 1 residue of the CDR3 end, and the germline J gene fills in the rest. The chain employs TRBV2 and TRBJ1-1, with no clear D. Germline V gives CDR1 LGHNA, CDR2 YSYQKL. This CDR3 contains 14 residues. V dropped 0 bases and J dropped 1 base, with 6 bases sitting between them. CDR3 sequence: CASSQEGRNTEVFF. The sequenced CDR3 bases are TGTGCCAGCAGCCAAGAGGGGAGAAACACAGAAGTCTTC.

Note on this clone: Gene names refer to mouse genes. Sequencing ends 1 residue short of the CDR3 end; the germline J gene provides the rest. The gene calls are TRBV5 and TRBJ2-7; 7 bases are shared with TRBD2. The CDR3 runs to 14 residues. Germline V CDR1 and CDR2: LGHNA, YNLKQL (reference sequence). Trimming removed 4 bases from V and 3 bases from J; junction bases left unmatched: 6. The CDR3 region is CASSPLGIYYEQYF. CDR3 bases read: TGTGCCAGCAGCCCACTGGGGATTTACTATGAACAGTAC.

About this clone itself: The gene names given are mouse names. The sequenced part of the CDR3 DNA is TGTGCCTCCCGGGACAGGGGGTATGCTGAGCAGTTC. It codes for CASRDRGYAEQF. The full CDR3 sequence reads CASRDRGYAEQFF. V gene TRBV13-2 combines with J gene TRBJ2-1; 11 bases align to TRBD1. The DNA ends 1 residue before the CDR3 does, and the rest of the CDR3 is filled in from the germline J gene. V lost 10 bases and J lost 4; bases outside the gene matches: 4. The CDR3 sequence is 13 residues long. The V gene's germline CDR1 is NNHNN and CDR2 SYGAGS (reference sequence).

To note about this clone: Any gene name here is a mouse gene name. Read sequence stops 1 residue before the CDR3 end, and the germline J gene provides the missing end. This chain uses TRBV4 with TRBJ2-5; TRBD2 matches 13 bases. V shed 5 bases, J shed 0 bases, and the junction held 2 bases outside the gene matches. The germline gives CDR1 LGHDT, CDR2 YNNKQL (reference sequence). The CDR3 runs to 16 residues. Partial CDR3 DNA: TGTGCCAGCAGCGGGACTGGGGGGGGTAACCAAGACACCCAGTAC. It codes for CASSGTGGGNQDTQY. The full CDR3 is CASSGTGGGNQDTQYF. Variable domain in full (rest from reference TRBV4 and TRBJ2-5): ETAVFQTPNYHVTQVGNEVSFNCKQTLGHDTMYWYKQDSKKLLKIMFSYNNKQLIVNETVPRRFSPQSSDKAHLNLRIKSVEPEDSAVYLCASSGTGGGNQDTQYFGPGTRLLVL.